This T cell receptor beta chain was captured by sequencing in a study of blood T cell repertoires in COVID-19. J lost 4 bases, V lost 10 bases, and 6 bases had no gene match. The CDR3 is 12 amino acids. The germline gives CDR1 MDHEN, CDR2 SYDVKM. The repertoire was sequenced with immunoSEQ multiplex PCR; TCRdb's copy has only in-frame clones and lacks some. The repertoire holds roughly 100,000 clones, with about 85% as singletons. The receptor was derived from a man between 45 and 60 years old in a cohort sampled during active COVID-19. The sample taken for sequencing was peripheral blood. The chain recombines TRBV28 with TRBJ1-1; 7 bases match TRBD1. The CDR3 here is CAIKQGSTEAFF. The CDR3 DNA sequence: TGTGCCATCAAACAGGGGTCCACTGAAGCTTTCTTT.